The 15 T cell receptor beta chains in this list originate from one sample, sequenced in a study of blood T cell repertoires in COVID-19 (TCRdb year 2020). The library came from the immunoSEQ multiplex PCR assay. This immuneACCESS table, as held by TCRdb, lists in-frame sequences with V and J called but not all clones. Of the missing ones, under half trace to an unresolved V gene in checked studies; the others have no known cause. The sample table lists about 43,000 clones, more than 75% of them with a count of one. The leading ten clones occupy approximately 4.7% of the sample. Sequences were obtained from peripheral blood. The receptors were sampled from a human donor in a cohort sampled during active COVID-19.

This chain connects TRBV28 to TRBJ2-1, with 13 bases lining up with TRBD2. Looked up from germline, CDR1 is MDHEN and CDR2 is SYDVKM. The trim removed 3 bases at V and 1 base at J, leaving 6 bases unmatched. The CDR3 covers 18 residues. Written as DNA, the CDR3 is TGTGCCAGCAGTTTTACTAGCGGGAGGGCCGGGTCCTACAATGAGCAGTTCTTC. Protein product: CASSFTSGRAGSYNEQFF.

V usage is TRBV2 and J usage is TRBJ1-4; D remains ambiguous. In germline, CDR1 is SNHLY, CDR2 FYNNEI. Trimming stripped 7 bases from V and 4 bases from J, with 10 bases between. The CDR3 is 13 residues long. The CDR3 DNA is TGTGCCAGCAATGGCCTTCTTAATGAAAAACTGTTTTTT. Amino acids: CASNGLLNEKLFF. The whole variable domain, remainder taken from reference TRBV2 and TRBJ1-4, is EPEVTQTPSHQVTQMGQEVILRCVPISNHLYFYWYRQILGQKVEFLVSFYNNEISEKSEIFDDQFSVERPDGSNFTLKIRSTKLEDSAMYFCASNGLLNEKLFFGSGTQLSVL.

This chain links TRBV28 with TRBJ1-2, with D hard to call. There are 13 residues in the CDR3. In germline, CDR1 is MDHEN, CDR2 SYDVKM. Trimming removed 2 bases at V and 8 bases at J, with 12 bases between. Here the CDR3 reads CASSLRFRGGYTF. The CDR3, as DNA: TGTGCCAGCAGTTTAAGGTTCCGCGGGGGCTACACCTTC.

This chain links TRBV3-1 (or the pseudogene TRBV3-2) with TRBJ1-4, with D unclear. This CDR3 has 16 residues. Germline CDR1 LGHDT, CDR2 YNNKEL (reference sequence). Trimming took off 4 bases at V and 7 bases at J, with 19 bases between the two ends. CDR3 in DNA: TGTGCCAGCAGCCCCCGAAGGTCCGGGATGGGTGAAAAACTGTTTTTT. Its protein is CASSPRRSGMGEKLFF.

The chain recombines TRBV12-3 or TRBV12-4 with TRBJ1-6; 8 bases match TRBD1. The V segment lost 5 bases and the J segment 16 bases; nucleotides outside the gene matches: 7. This CDR3 comprises 12 residues. CDR3 coding DNA: TGTGCCAGCAGTACACGACAGGGGAGACTCCACTTT. Translating gives CASSTRQGRLHF.

The V call is TRBV2, the J call TRBJ1-2; TRBD1 might be the D (5 bases). The CDR3 extends over 12 amino acids. CDR1 is SNHLY, CDR2 FYNNEI, per germline. V was cut by 8 bases and J by 9 bases, with 16 bases left in between. The CDR3 reads CASGTDRFRYTF. The CDR3, as DNA: TGTGCCAGCGGGACTGACAGATTCCGCTACACCTTC.

This chain uses TRBV2 with TRBJ1-5, with TRBD1 as a possible D gene (6 bases). Per germline, CDR1 SNHLY and CDR2 FYNNEI. The ends were cut back, 10 bases at V and 7 bases at J, with 26 bases in the middle. The CDR3 is 16 residues long. The CDR3 reads CATSVPKQGILQPQHF. The CDR3 coding sequence is TGTGCCACCTCGGTCCCGAAACAGGGAATTTTACAGCCCCAGCATTTT.

The chain carries TRBV5-1 and TRBJ2-1; perhaps TRBD1 as D (6 bases). V dropped 4 bases and J dropped 0 bases, with 14 bases sitting between them. There are 16 residues in the CDR3. Germline CDR1 reads SGHRS; CDR2 reads YFSETQ. CDR3 amino acids: CASSPGGGSSYNEQFF. CDR3 nucleotide sequence: TGCGCCAGCAGCCCCGGTGGGGGCAGCTCCTACAATGAGCAGTTCTTC.

V usage is TRBV7-3 and J usage is TRBJ2-3, with D perhaps matching TRBD2 (6 bases). CDR3 length: 14 amino acids. Germline values: CDR1 SGHTA, CDR2 FQGTGA. Trimming pared 2 bases from V and 4 bases from J, leaving 10 bases between. CDR3 residues: CASSLGGNPDTQYF. The CDR3 DNA reads TGTGCCAGCAGCTTAGGAGGGAACCCAGATACGCAGTATTTT.

This chain links TRBV28 with TRBJ1-6; D may be TRBD1 (5 bases). V shed 5 bases and J shed 9 bases, with 23 bases lying between them. From germline, CDR1 is MDHEN and CDR2 SYDVKM. The CDR3 loop spans 17 amino acids. The CDR3 is CASSLTPPGVRSSPLHF. The CDR3 nucleotides are TGTGCCAGCAGTCTAACTCCTCCGGGGGTCCGGAGTTCACCCCTCCACTTT.

Worth noting for this clone: One junction end disagrees with the germline gene, perhaps due to a read error. The V call is TRBV3-1 (or the pseudogene TRBV3-2), the J call TRBJ2-7, with 8 bases that match TRBD1. CDR1 LGHDT and CDR2 YNNKEL come from the germline V gene (reference sequence). This CDR3 region has 10 residues. The CDR3 DNA reads TGTGCCAGCAGCCAGCGGACAGGGAGCTTC. Its protein product is CASSQRTGSF.

This chain uses TRBV6-6 with TRBJ2-1, with D perhaps matching TRBD2 (5 bases). This CDR3 is built from 13 residues. V was trimmed by 2 bases and J by 7 bases, leaving 9 bases between them. CDR1 and CDR2 (germline): MNHNY, SVGAGI (reference sequence). The CDR3 DNA follows: TGTGCCAGCAGTTACCAACTAGGGAATGAGCAGTTCTTC. It is translated as CASSYQLGNEQFF.

This rearrangement joins TRBV7-9 to TRBJ2-1; D is ambiguous. The CDR3 totals 13 residues. Trimming shortened V by 4 bases and J by 5 bases, and 9 bases separated the two germline ends. Germline V gives CDR1 SEHNR, CDR2 FQNEAQ (reference sequence). The CDR3, as DNA: TGTGCCAGCAGCTACCTATTAAACAATGAGCAGTTCTTC. Translating gives CASSYLLNNEQFF.

V gene TRBV2 combines with J gene TRBJ1-3; no definite D call. Trimming shortened V by 5 bases and J by 3 bases, and 5 bases separated the two germline ends. In germline, CDR1 is SNHLY, CDR2 FYNNEI. The CDR3 runs 12 residues. CDR3 coding DNA: TGTGCCAGCAGTACTAGTGGAAACACCATATATTTT. Amino acids: CASSTSGNTIYF.

Only one count was recorded for this clone. V usage is TRBV28 and J usage is TRBJ1-2; 8 positions match TRBD1. CDR3 length: 17 amino acids. V gave up 6 bases and J gave up 0 bases; unmatched junction bases: 12. The germline V gene has CDR1 MDHEN and CDR2 SYDVKM. In nucleotides, the CDR3 is TGTGCCAGCAGCCAAGGACAGGGAGTGCAAGCTAACTATGGCTACACCTTC. This sequence encodes CASSQGQGVQANYGYTF.